Listed below are T cell receptor beta chains from one sample, sequenced in a study of blood T cell repertoires in COVID-19. The data were produced by immunoSEQ multiplex PCR, yet TCRdb's version contains in-frame clones alone and is incomplete. Of around 320,000 clones in the sample, 65% to 90% are singletons; the top ten hold about 7%. The sequencing input was peripheral blood. Receptors were obtained from a human donor in a cohort sampled during active COVID-19. The CDR3 runs from the conserved cysteine through the conserved F or W. D genes are given only for firm matches. Rows give clone size only sometimes, using once, few, many, or a class for an expanded clone.

v_call	clone_size	j_call	d_call	cdr3_nt	cdr3_aa
TRBV18	.	TRBJ1-6	.	TGTGCCAGCTCACCGAGTATCGGGTCCCGAAATGATTCACCCCTCCACTTT	CASSPSIGSRNDSPLHF
TRBV7-9	.	TRBJ2-3	TRBD1	TGTGCCAGCAGCGCCGGGACAGGGGGGAAAGATACGCAGTATTTT	CASSAGTGGKDTQYF
TRBV7-3	.	TRBJ2-1	.	TGTGCCAGCAGCTTGGGGGGTCTAAATGAGCAGTTCTTC	CASSLGGLNEQFF
TRBV24-1	.	TRBJ1-2	.	TGTGCCACCGGGATCGGCGGGGACGGCGGTGGCTACACCTTC	CATGIGGDGGGYTF
TRBV5-1	.	TRBJ2-7	.	TGCGCCAGCAGCCAACAGGGCAAGTCCGAGCAGTACTTC	CASSQQGKSEQYF
TRBV12-3/TRBV12-4	.	TRBJ1-4	.	TGTGCCAGCAGCCTGTCTACTAATGAAAAACTGTTTTTT	CASSLSTNEKLFF
TRBV12-3/TRBV12-4	.	TRBJ1-1	.	TGTGCCAGCAGTTTAGGGGAGGTGACTGAAGCTTTCTTT	CASSLGEVTEAFF
TRBV21-1	few	TRBJ1-5	.	TGTGCCAGCAGCAGCGTGGGACAGTCGTATAGCAATCAGCCCCAGCATTTT	CASSSVGQSYSNQPQHF
TRBV6-2/TRBV6-3	.	TRBJ1-1	.	TGTGCCAGCAGCCCACTTACAGTGAACACTGAAGCTTTCTTT	CASSPLTVNTEAFF
TRBV18	.	TRBJ1-2	.	TGTGCCAGCTCACCTTCAACAGGACCATATGGCTACACCTTC	CASSPSTGPYGYTF
TRBV7-8	.	TRBJ1-3	.	TGTGCCAGCAGCCAGAGAGACACCATATATTTT	CASSQRDTIYF
TRBV18	.	TRBJ1-2	.	TGTGCCAGCTCACCTACAGTCGATAAAGCCTATGGCTACACCTTC	CASSPTVDKAYGYTF
TRBV27	.	TRBJ1-1	.	TGTGCCAGCAGTTTCAGGGATGGCGTTGAAGCTTTCTTT	CASSFRDGVEAFF
TRBV6-5	.	TRBJ1-2	TRBD1	TGTGCCAGCAGGAGACAGGGGGAAAATGGCTACACCTTC	CASRRQGENGYTF
TRBV7-2	.	TRBJ1-2	TRBD1	TGTGCCAGCAGCTTTCTCGGACAGGGGGCCGATGGCTACACCTTC	CASSFLGQGADGYTF
TRBV18	.	TRBJ2-7	.	TGTGCCAGCTCACCACCGGGGCTCCCCTACGAGCAGTACTTC	CASSPPGLPYEQYF
TRBV30	once	TRBJ2-3	.	TGTGCCTGGAGTGGAGGGGGGGTTAAAGATACGCAGTATTTT	CAWSGGGVKDTQYF
TRBV7-9	.	TRBJ1-5	.	TGTGCCAGCAGCCCCTCCCTGGGGGGGAGCAATCAGCCCCAGCATTTT	CASSPSLGGSNQPQHF
TRBV9	once	TRBJ1-1	.	TGTGCCAGCAGCTCCCAGATGGGGGGTTCTGAAGCTTTCTTT	CASSSQMGGSEAFF
TRBV5-6	.	TRBJ2-3	TRBD2	TGTGCCAGCAGCTTGGCGAGCGGGGGGCAGTTGGCAGATACGCAGTATTTT	CASSLASGGQLADTQYF
TRBV7-2	.	TRBJ2-2	.	TGTGCCAGCAGCTTAAGCGTGTCTACCGGGGAGCTGTTTTTT	CASSLSVSTGELFF
TRBV24-1	.	TRBJ2-3	.	TGTGCCACCAGTGATTTGCAGGTTGGGGATACGCAGTATTTT	CATSDLQVGDTQYF
TRBV2	.	TRBJ1-2	TRBD1	TGTGCCAGCAGCCTACAGACAGGGGCTGGCTACACCTTC	CASSLQTGAGYTF
TRBV27	.	TRBJ1-2	.	TGTGCCAGCAGTTCCCAAGGGAGAGGCAGTGGCTACACCTTC	CASSSQGRGSGYTF
TRBV5-6	.	TRBJ1-2	.	TGTGCCAGCAGCCAAGACAGATATGGCTACACCTTC	CASSQDRYGYTF
TRBV10-2	few	TRBJ1-1	.	TGCGCCAGCAGCTCCGGGGGCACTGAAGCTTTCTTT	CASSSGGTEAFF
TRBV29-1	.	TRBJ2-1	.	TGCAGCGTTGCAGGGGCAGGGAATGAGCAGTTCTTC	CSVAGAGNEQFF
TRBV3-1/TRBV3-2	.	TRBJ1-3	TRBD1	TGTGCCAGCAGCCAAGGGACAGGGACTGGAAACACCATATATTTT	CASSQGTGTGNTIYF
TRBV7-9	.	TRBJ1-2	TRBD1	TGTGCCAGCAGCCCAGCGTTGGGCAGGGGGCTGGACTATGGCTACACCTTC	CASSPALGRGLDYGYTF
TRBV6-5	.	TRBJ1-2	TRBD1	TGTGCCAGCAGTTACGTCACAGGGGTCGACTATGGCTACACCTTC	CASSYVTGVDYGYTF
TRBV18	.	TRBJ1-4	.	TGTGCCAGCTCAGGACAAAATGAAAAACTGTTTTTT	CASSGQNEKLFF
TRBV9	.	TRBJ1-6	TRBD1	TGTGCCAGCAGCGTATCACCGGGACAGGCTAATTCACCCCTCCACTTT	CASSVSPGQANSPLHF
TRBV4-1	.	TRBJ1-1	.	TGCGCCAGCACCGGGGTGGGAAACACTGAAGCTTTCTTT	CASTGVGNTEAFF
TRBV2	.	TRBJ2-2	TRBD1	TGTGCCAGCAGTGGGGACAGCCAGAACACCGGGGAGCTGTTTTTT	CASSGDSQNTGELFF
TRBV7-9	once	TRBJ1-2	.	TGTGCCAGCAGCTTAGAAGTCCCCCGGGGAGGTGGCTACACCTTC	CASSLEVPRGGGYTF
TRBV30	.	TRBJ2-7	TRBD2	TGTGCCTGGAGTAAAGCGGGGGGCTCCTACGAGCAGTACTTC	CAWSKAGGSYEQYF
TRBV7-9	.	TRBJ1-1	.	TGTGCCAGCAGCTTAATGGGGCTTAACACTGAAGCTTTCTTT	CASSLMGLNTEAFF
TRBV5-4	.	TRBJ2-3	.	TGTGCCAGCAGCTTGGGGGACTCACCGGGGACGCAGTATTTT	CASSLGDSPGTQYF
TRBV30	.	TRBJ1-2	.	TGTGCCTGGGATACCGGGGTCAACTATGGCTACACCTTC	CAWDTGVNYGYTF
TRBV15	.	TRBJ1-1	.	TGTGCCACCAGCCAAAACCGGGGGGGCACTGAAGCTTTCTTT	CATSQNRGGTEAFF
TRBV6-5	once	TRBJ2-3	TRBD2	TGTGCCAGCAGTTACATAACTAGCGGGGGTACAGATACGCAGTATTTT	CASSYITSGGTDTQYF